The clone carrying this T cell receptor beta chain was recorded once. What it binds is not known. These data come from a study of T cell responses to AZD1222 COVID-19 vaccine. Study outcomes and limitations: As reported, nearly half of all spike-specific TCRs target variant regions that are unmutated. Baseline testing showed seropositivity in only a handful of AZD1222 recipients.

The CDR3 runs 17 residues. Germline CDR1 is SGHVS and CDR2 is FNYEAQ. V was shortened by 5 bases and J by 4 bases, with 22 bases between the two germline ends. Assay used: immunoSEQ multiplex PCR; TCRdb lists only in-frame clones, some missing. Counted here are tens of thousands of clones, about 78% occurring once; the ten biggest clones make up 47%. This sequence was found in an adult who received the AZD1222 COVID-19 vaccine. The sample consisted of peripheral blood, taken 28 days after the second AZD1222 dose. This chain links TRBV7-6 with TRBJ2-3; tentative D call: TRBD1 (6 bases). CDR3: CASSRLATGSGPDTQYF. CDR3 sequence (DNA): TGTGCCAGCAGCCGACTCGCTACAGGGTCCGGCCCAGATACGCAGTATTTT.